Shown below are 25 T cell receptor beta chains from a single sample sequenced in a study of cytomegalovirus exposure and HLA in healthy donors. Researchers ran the PCR with 60 Vbeta and 13 Jbeta primers. TCRdb's copy holds only in-frame clones and misses some; the assay was immunoSEQ multiplex PCR. Among approximately 100,000 clones, roughly 71% were seen once, and the ten largest hold about a tenth. Sample: PBMCs. These receptors came from a man aged 40-55 years in good health and CMV-seropositive.

The rearrangement links TRBV7-6 to TRBJ2-1; the match to TRBD2 covers 7 bases. CDR1 and CDR2 from the germline V gene are SGHVS and FNYEAQ. V dropped 1 base and J dropped 9; count of bases not matched to a gene: 3. CDR3 length: 13 residues. The CDR3 sequence: CASSLGGLSEQFF. The CDR3 DNA reads as TGTGCCAGCAGCTTAGGGGGACTAAGTGAGCAGTTCTTC.

This clone was observed a few times. This sequence joins TRBV10-1 and TRBJ2-1, with 11 bases aligning to TRBD2. The CDR3 loop spans 16 amino acids. Germline V gene data show CDR1 as WNHNN and CDR2 as SYGVQD (reference sequence). V trimming: 6 bases; J trimming: 0 bases; junction bases outside the gene matches: 4. CDR3 loop: CASRGTSGYSYNEQFF. For the CDR3, the DNA is TGCGCCAGCAGGGGGACTAGCGGTTACTCCTACAATGAGCAGTTCTTC.

V is TRBV6-1 and J is TRBJ2-3; no reliable D call. Germline V gene lookup returns CDR1 MNHNS and CDR2 SASEGT. This CDR3 is 15 amino acids long. V lost 1 base to trimming and J lost 2 bases, with 10 bases between them. CDR3 nucleotides: TGTGCCAGCAGTGAAGTAAGTGCGTACACAGATACGCAGTATTTT. It specifies CASSEVSAYTDTQYF.

The gene calls are TRBV4-2 and TRBJ2-3; possibly TRBD1 for D (6 bases). The germline CDR1 and CDR2 sequences are LGHNA and YNFKEQ. V shed 7 bases and J shed 0 bases, with 14 bases lying between them. The CDR3 totals 15 residues. Here the CDR3 reads CASMEAQGSTDTQYF. The CDR3 region has the DNA TGTGCCAGCATGGAGGCACAGGGAAGCACAGATACGCAGTATTTT.

The genes are TRBV29-1 and TRBJ1-4; 8 bases are shared with TRBD1. V was clipped by 4 bases and J by 7 bases; unmatched bases: 5. The V gene's germline CDR1 is SQVTM and CDR2 ANQGSEA. This CDR3 is 13 amino acids long. In nucleotides, the CDR3 is TGCAGCGTTGTCCGGACAGGGACTGAAAAACTGTTTTTT. Translated, it gives CSVVRTGTEKLFF.

The chain joins TRBV10-1 to TRBJ2-1; 7 positions match TRBD1. The CDR3 extends over 16 amino acids. Germline assignment: CDR1 WNHNN and CDR2 SYGVQD (reference sequence). Trimming took 0 bases from V and 8 from J; bases not matched to a gene: 10. The CDR3 sequence is CASSESGTGDSDEQFF. In DNA form, the CDR3 reads TGCGCCAGCAGTGAGTCGGGAACAGGGGATAGCGATGAGCAGTTCTTC.

The chain links TRBV5-1 to TRBJ2-1; 8 bases fit TRBD2. The V gene end was trimmed by 4 bases and the J gene end by 7 bases; junction bases not matched to a gene: 10. This CDR3 is built from 15 residues. Looked up from germline, CDR1 is SGHRS and CDR2 is YFSETQ. CDR3 in amino acids: CASSLSGGGGNEQFF. DNA of the CDR3: TGCGCCAGCAGCCTGTCCGGGGGGGGCGGGAATGAGCAGTTCTTC.

The J gene is TRBJ1-2, the V gene TRBV6-4, with 10 positions matching TRBD1. After removal of 7 bases from V and 4 bases from J, the junction contained 9 bases not matched to a gene. CDR1 and CDR2 (germline): MRHNA, SNTAGT. The CDR3 runs 15 residues. CDR3 nucleotide sequence: TGTGCCAGCATCGGAGGGGGACAGGGGTCCTATGGCTACACCTTC. Translating it yields CASIGGGQGSYGYTF.

The table lists this clone with a count of one. The chain recombines TRBV12-5 with TRBJ2-7; D is unresolved. V shed 5 bases and J shed 3 bases, with 8 bases lying between them. The CDR3 sequence is 12 residues long. CDR1 LGHNT and CDR2 FRNRAP come from the germline V gene. The DNA of the CDR3 is TGTGCTAGTGGTCCCTCTTTCTACGAGCAGTACTTC. It codes for CASGPSFYEQYF.

CDR3 loop: CASSRGGLGFRDEQYV. CDR3 coding DNA: TGTGCCAGCAGCCGGGGGGGTCTAGGCTTTAGGGACGAGCAGTACGTC. The V call is TRBV11-2, the J call TRBJ2-7; TRBD2 matches at 8 bases. Trimming cost V 5 bases and J 5 bases; bases outside gene matches: 14. The CDR3 runs to 16 residues. Germline CDR1 SGHAT, CDR2 FQNNGV.

The chain has TRBV11-2 and TRBJ1-1, with 8 bases identical to TRBD1. The J segment lost 11 bases and the V segment lost 5 bases, leaving 13 bases of the junction unmatched. Looked up from germline, CDR1 is SGHAT and CDR2 is FQNNGV. The CDR3 is 14 amino acids. CDR3 amino acids: CASSNGQGRFGAFF. The CDR3 DNA follows: TGTGCCAGCAGCAACGGACAGGGACGGTTTGGGGCTTTCTTT.

The rearrangement links TRBV4-3 to TRBJ1-1, with D maybe TRBD1 (6 bases). The CDR3 has 17 amino acids. Trimming shortened V by 0 bases and J by 2 bases, and 16 bases separated the two germline ends. The germline gives CDR1 LGHNA, CDR2 YSLEER. The CDR3 DNA sequence: TGCGCCAGCAGCCAAGATCGGGGGGGGGCGGTCAACACTGAAGCTTTCTTT. Its protein product is CASSQDRGGAVNTEAFF.

The chain is built from TRBV29-1 and TRBJ2-1; TRBD2 matches at 12 bases. This CDR3 spans 14 amino acids. Looked up from germline, CDR1 is SQVTM and CDR2 is ANQGSEA. The V segment lost 7 bases and the J segment 7 bases; nucleotides outside the gene matches: 8. The CDR3 is CSALGLAGRNEQFF. The CDR3 coding sequence is TGCAGCGCACTAGGACTAGCGGGAAGGAATGAGCAGTTCTTC.

This sequence joins TRBV7-2 and TRBJ2-1, with TRBD2 matching over 7 bases. From germline, CDR1 is SGHTA and CDR2 FQGNSA. After removal of 6 bases from V and 1 base from J, the junction contained 3 bases not matched to a gene. The CDR3 extends over 14 amino acids. The CDR3, as DNA: TGTGCCAGCAGGGCTAGCGGATCCTACAATGAGCAGTTCTTC. As protein: CASRASGSYNEQFF.

The V and J genes are TRBV5-1 and TRBJ2-2; D is undetermined. The germline V gene encodes CDR1 SGHRS and CDR2 YFSETQ. V lost 0 bases and J 5 bases, leaving 8 bases between the germline ends. This CDR3 is 14 amino acids long. The CDR3 coding sequence is TGCGCCAGCAGCTTGGGCAAGCGTACCGGGGAGCTGTTTTTT. It encodes CASSLGKRTGELFF.

On this clone: Germline is not matched at one junction end, which may reflect a read error. In DNA, the CDR3 is TGTTCCAGCAGCTCAACAGGGAGGAACACTGAAGCTTTCTTT. Translating it yields CSSSSTGRNTEAFF. This chain connects TRBV7-9 to TRBJ1-1, with D perhaps TRBD1 (6 bases). CDR1 SEHNR and CDR2 FQNEAQ come from the germline V gene (reference sequence). The CDR3 runs to 14 residues.

V and J are TRBV2 and TRBJ2-7; maybe TRBD2 (5 bases). CDR1 is SNHLY, CDR2 FYNNEI, per germline. V lost 6 bases, J lost 3 bases, and 18 bases lay in between. This CDR3 has 15 residues. The CDR3 bases are TGTGCCAGCAGAAGAAGAAAGGACGGGGACTACGAGCAGTACGTC. The encoded protein is CASRRRKDGDYEQYV.

The chain is built from TRBV7-2 and TRBJ2-1; D unclear. This CDR3 is 12 amino acids long. V gave up 5 bases and J gave up 8 bases, with 10 bases separating them. Germline-derived CDR1 and CDR2 are SGHTA and FQGNSA. In nucleotides, the CDR3 is TGTGCCAGCAGCCTCCTTCGCGATGAGCAGTTCTTC. It encodes CASSLLRDEQFF.

This chain uses TRBV5-6 with TRBJ1-5, with D uncertain. Trimming removed 4 bases from V and 1 base from J, with 15 bases in between. The CDR3 length is 16 residues. Looked up from germline, CDR1 is SGHDT and CDR2 is YYEEEE. CDR3 amino acids: CASSPMAGGSNQPQHF. The CDR3 region has the DNA TGTGCCAGCAGCCCCATGGCGGGTGGGAGCAATCAGCCCCAGCATTTT.

The rearrangement uses TRBV27 and TRBJ1-1, with D maybe TRBD1 (5 bases). The V end was cut by 6 bases, the J end by 1 base, with 12 bases between. The CDR3 contains 14 residues. Germline CDR1 MNHEY, CDR2 SMNVEV (reference sequence). CDR3 nucleotide sequence: TGTGCCAGCAGCCCGGGACTCCAGAACACTGAAGCTTTCTTT. It specifies CASSPGLQNTEAFF.

This chain joins TRBV5-4 and TRBJ1-4, with a weak D call TRBD1 (5 bases). Germline V gene data show CDR1 as SGHNT and CDR2 as YYREEE (reference sequence). The CDR3 has 15 residues. The V end was cut by 2 bases, the J end by 0 bases, with 8 bases between. CDR3 bases: TGTGCCAGCAGCTTCTCGACAGCAACTAATGAAAAACTGTTTTTT. This gives the protein CASSFSTATNEKLFF.

The gene calls are TRBV7-9 and TRBJ2-7, with TRBD2 matching 7 bases. The germline gives CDR1 SEHNR, CDR2 FQNEAQ (reference sequence). The CDR3 is 14 amino acids. The V segment lost 5 bases and the J segment 4 bases; nucleotides outside the gene matches: 8. The chain's CDR3 is CASSEAGLPYEQYF. The DNA for the CDR3 is TGTGCCAGCAGCGAAGCGGGACTTCCGTACGAGCAGTACTTC.

The rearrangement joins TRBV7-9 to TRBJ2-7, with 14 bases identical to TRBD2. V trimming: 3 bases; J trimming: 4 bases; junction bases outside the gene matches: 5. This CDR3 region has 16 residues. Germline V gene sequence: CDR1 SEHNR, CDR2 FQNEAQ (reference sequence). The CDR3 DNA is TGTGCCAGCAGCTTGGGACTAGCGGGAGTATCGTACGAGCAGTACGTC. Its protein product is CASSLGLAGVSYEQYV.

The chain has TRBV29-1 and TRBJ1-1; D is possibly TRBD1 (6 bases). The CDR3 is 13 amino acids. Trimming pared 5 bases from V and 2 bases from J, leaving 12 bases between. Germline CDR1 SQVTM, CDR2 ANQGSEA. CDR3 protein: CSVIRTVNTEAFF. CDR3 DNA: TGCAGCGTTATAAGGACAGTTAACACTGAAGCTTTCTTT.

The chain couples TRBV9 to TRBJ2-7; possible D gene TRBD2, 5 bases. This CDR3 has 15 residues. V dropped 0 bases and J dropped 1 base, with 11 bases sitting between them. The V gene's germline CDR1 is SGDLS and CDR2 YYNGEE. The CDR3 region is CASSVGGDSSYEQYF. The CDR3 DNA follows: TGTGCCAGCAGCGTAGGGGGAGACTCATCCTACGAGCAGTACTTC.